One and the same sample provided the 30 T cell receptor beta chains below, sequenced in a study of T cells in Graves' hyperthyroidism and ophthalmopathy. TCR beta CDR3 regions were amplified from RNA. TCR CDR3 regions were first amplified by RT-PCR with HTBI primers. TCRdb passed the multiplex PCR reads through MiXCR, listing each CDR3 protein once. This sample has roughly 570,000 distinct CDR3 sequences, with 15% to 17% found just once. Source material: blood. The origin of the receptors is a woman aged 30 to 39 with Graves' hyperthyroidism.

This clonotype was seen at least ten times. The chain is built from TRBV27 and TRBJ2-3; 9 bases line up with TRBD1. With 6 bases clipped from V and 3 bases from J, the junction kept 7 bases outside the gene matches. Germline values: CDR1 MNHEY, CDR2 SMNVEV (reference sequence). The CDR3 covers 15 residues. Written as DNA, the CDR3 is TGTGCCAGCAGGCAGACAGGGGGTCTGACAGATACGCAGTATTTT. This sequence encodes CASRQTGGLTDTQYF.

This clonotype appeared many times. The V and J genes are TRBV12-3 or TRBV12-4 and TRBJ2-1, with TRBD2 matching over 7 bases. Trimming took 8 bases from V and 0 from J; bases not matched to a gene: 7. The CDR3 has 15 residues. The CDR3 is CASEGAGHSYNEQFF. For the CDR3, the DNA is TGTGCCAGCGAAGGAGCGGGGCACTCCTACAATGAGCAGTTCTTC.

This clonotype has more than one count but fewer than ten. The chain couples TRBV7-2 to TRBJ2-1, with 11 bases aligning to TRBD2. Trimming at V came to 4 bases and at J to 2 bases, leaving 4 bases not matched to a gene. There are 16 residues in the CDR3. Germline CDR1 reads SGHTA; CDR2 reads FQGNSA. CDR3 bases: TGTGCCAGCAGCTACCTTAGCGGGAGGGCCTACAATGAGCAGTTCTTC. Translated, it gives CASSYLSGRAYNEQFF.

The chain couples TRBV7-9 to TRBJ1-3; a possible D gene is TRBD1 (5 bases). This CDR3 is built from 13 residues. The germline V gene encodes CDR1 SEHNR and CDR2 FQNEAQ (reference sequence). V was shortened by 1 base and J by 7 bases, with 8 bases between the two germline ends. As DNA, the CDR3 is TGTGCCAGCAGCTTAGGGGGGACGAACACCATATATTTT. It translates to CASSLGGTNTIYF.

The sample holds many counts of this clonotype. The chain joins TRBV6-1 to TRBJ1-2, with D hard to call. The CDR3 is 12 amino acids. Germline V gives CDR1 MNHNS, CDR2 SASEGT. Deletions cut 9 bases from V and 0 bases from J, with 8 bases between. This CDR3 is CASFSANYGYTF. The CDR3 DNA follows: TGTGCCAGTTTCTCCGCTAACTATGGCTACACCTTC.

This clonotype has ten or more counts. The chain links TRBV19 to TRBJ2-5, with D hard to call. Per germline, CDR1 LNHDA and CDR2 SQIVND (reference sequence). V gave up 5 bases and J gave up 5 bases, with 15 bases separating them. The CDR3 is 14 residues long. The CDR3 sequence is CASSWTLSPETQYF. CDR3 nucleotide sequence: TGTGCCAGTAGTTGGACCCTCAGCCCGGAGACCCAGTACTTC.

This chain joins TRBV14 and TRBJ2-1; 12 bases agree with TRBD2. Germline values: CDR1 SGHDN, CDR2 FVKESK. V was pared by 5 bases and J by 7 bases, with 9 bases of the junction left unmatched. The CDR3 covers 16 residues. CDR3 sequence: CASSARGLAGHNEQFF. Here the CDR3 DNA reads TGTGCCAGCAGCGCTCGCGGACTAGCGGGACATAATGAGCAGTTCTTC.

At least ten counts were recorded for this clonotype. The rearrangement joins TRBV29-1 to TRBJ1-1; no firm D call. CDR3 length equals 13 residues. V gave up 8 bases and J gave up 1 base, with 14 bases separating them. CDR1 SQVTM and CDR2 ANQGSEA come from the germline V gene. The CDR3, as DNA: TGCAGCCAAAGTCTACAGACGAACACTGAAGCTTTCTTT. Translation gives CSQSLQTNTEAFF.

This chain connects TRBV27 to TRBJ2-7; D possibly corresponds to TRBD2 (7 bases). V lost 5 bases and J 2 bases, leaving 22 bases between the germline ends. The CDR3 has 17 amino acids. The germline CDR1 and CDR2 sequences are MNHEY and SMNVEV (reference sequence). The CDR3 coding sequence is TGTGCCAGCAGTACTATGAGGGGGGGTGGAGACCCCTACGAGCAGTACTTC. Its protein is CASSTMRGGGDPYEQYF.

Many counts were recorded for this clonotype. The rearrangement uses TRBV12-3 or TRBV12-4 and TRBJ2-5, with a tentative D call TRBD2 (6 bases). The CDR3 has 12 amino acids. The ends were cut back, 9 bases at V and 5 bases at J, with 13 bases in the middle. DNA of the CDR3: TGTGCCAGTAGGAGGGCCCGGGAGACCCAGTACTTC. Translated, it gives CASRRARETQYF.

This clonotype was picked up many times. The chain employs TRBV7-8 and TRBJ2-1; D is perhaps TRBD1 (5 bases). This CDR3 contains 13 residues. V was cut by 5 bases and J by 10 bases, with 15 bases left in between. The germline gives CDR1 SGHVS, CDR2 FQNEAQ. Here the CDR3 reads CASSEDGQGEQFF. In DNA form, the CDR3 reads TGTGCCAGCAGCGAAGACGGGCAGGGCGAGCAGTTCTTC.

The chain carries TRBV6-1 and TRBJ2-1, with D perhaps assigned TRBD1 or TRBD2 (5 bases each). Trimming pared 2 bases from V and 15 bases from J, leaving 23 bases between. Germline CDR1 MNHNS, CDR2 SASEGT. The CDR3 has 15 residues. CDR3 amino acids: CASSEITPGPQNGFF. The CDR3 DNA is TGTGCCAGCAGTGAAATTACGCCGGGACCCCAGAATGGGTTCTTC.

This chain connects TRBV6-9 to TRBJ2-2; 8 positions agree with TRBD1. The CDR3 has 15 residues. The V segment lost 4 bases and the J segment 4 bases; nucleotides outside the gene matches: 5. CDR1 MNHGY and CDR2 SVAAGI come from the germline V gene. In nucleotides, the CDR3 is TGTGCCAGCAGTTTCCAAGGACAGGGCACCGGGGAGCTGTTTTTT. It is translated as CASSFQGQGTGELFF.

This clonotype has more than one count but fewer than ten. The chain recombines TRBV9 with TRBJ2-1, with D tentatively TRBD1 (6 bases). The CDR3 is made up of 14 amino acids. Per the germline V gene, CDR1 is SGDLS and CDR2 is YYNGEE. Trimming removed 1 base from V and 7 bases from J, with 12 bases in between. In DNA form, the CDR3 reads TGTGCCAGCAGCGTATCCCCGAGGGGGAATGAGCAGTTCTTC. This gives the protein CASSVSPRGNEQFF.

The sample holds many counts of this clonotype. The rearrangement links TRBV7-2 to TRBJ1-5, with 9 bases lining up with TRBD1. V was pared by 4 bases and J by 7 bases, with 5 bases of the junction left unmatched. CDR1 SGHTA and CDR2 FQGNSA come from the germline V gene. The CDR3 extends over 14 amino acids. CDR3 amino acids: CASSSQGAGQPQHF. CDR3 nucleotides: TGTGCCAGCAGCTCACAGGGGGCTGGACAGCCCCAGCATTTT.

Only a few counts were recorded for this clonotype. V is TRBV9 and J is TRBJ1-3; D call uncertain. Germline loops: CDR1 SGDLS, CDR2 YYNGEE. The CDR3 is made up of 14 amino acids. V dropped 0 bases and J dropped 6 bases, with 10 bases sitting between them. The CDR3 DNA follows: TGTGCCAGCAGCGTAGATCCGGGTGAAAACACCATATATTTT. The encoded protein is CASSVDPGENTIYF.

This clonotype was detected many times. The V and J genes are TRBV28 and TRBJ2-1, with TRBD1 identical over 11 bases. The V gene's germline CDR1 is MDHEN and CDR2 SYDVKM. The CDR3 totals 15 residues. Trimming took 2 bases from V and 3 from J; bases not matched to a gene: 0. The CDR3 nucleotides are TGTGCCAGCAGTTTAGGGACAGGGGGCTACAATGAGCAGTTCTTC. Its protein product is CASSLGTGGYNEQFF.

Here the CDR3 DNA reads TGCGCCAGCAGCTGGAGGGGGGCTCGGGTGGGAACTAATGAAAAACTGTTTTTT. This gives the protein CASSWRGARVGTNEKLFF. J is TRBJ1-4 and V is TRBV4-1; possible D gene TRBD1, 6 bases. Looked up from germline, CDR1 is MGHRA and CDR2 is YSYEKL. This CDR3 has 18 amino acids. Trimming shortened V by 5 bases and J by 1 base, and 20 bases separated the two germline ends.

This chain joins TRBV29-1 and TRBJ2-5; D call uncertain. Trimming took 7 bases from V and 1 from J, leaving 10 bases between them. Per the germline V gene, CDR1 is SQVTM and CDR2 is ANQGSEA. CDR3 length: 12 amino acids. The CDR3 is CSASGGQETQYF. DNA of the CDR3: TGCAGCGCCTCTGGCGGCCAAGAGACCCAGTACTTC.

This chain connects TRBV6-1 to TRBJ1-5; 7 bases line up with TRBD1. This CDR3 comprises 13 residues. From germline, CDR1 is MNHNS and CDR2 SASEGT. Trimming at V came to 7 bases and at J to 7 bases, leaving 7 bases not matched to a gene. Here the CDR3 DNA reads TGTGCCAGCACAGGGGGGTCCGGGCAGCCCCAGCATTTT. Translating it yields CASTGGSGQPQHF.

Comments on this clonotype: A read error is possible here, since a much larger clone lies one base away. The chain is built from TRBV30 and TRBJ2-1, with no clear D. The V gene lost 3 bases and the J gene lost 1 base, with 19 bases spanning the gap. Germline loops: CDR1 GTSNPN, CDR2 SVGIG (reference sequence). The CDR3 spans 17 residues. CDR3 residues: CAWRRAIGLNSYNEQFF. The CDR3 nucleotides read TGTGCCTGGAGACGAGCTATCGGATTAAATTCCTACAATGAGCAGTTCTTC.

This clonotype was counted at least ten times. V usage is TRBV10-3 and J usage is TRBJ1-2; TRBD1 matches at 7 bases. This CDR3 has 16 amino acids. The germline gives CDR1 ENHRY, CDR2 SYGVKD. Trimming took 5 bases from V and 3 from J; bases not matched to a gene: 12. The CDR3 sequence: CAISFTGVEDYYGYTF. The CDR3 nucleotides are TGTGCCATCAGTTTCACAGGGGTGGAGGACTACTATGGCTACACCTTC.

This clonotype occurred once. This sequence joins TRBV20-1 and TRBJ1-2; tentative D call: TRBD1 (6 bases). The CDR3 length is 13 residues. The V gene lost 5 bases and the J gene lost 6 bases, with 16 bases spanning the gap. The germline V gene has CDR1 DFQATT and CDR2 SNEGSKA (reference sequence). The CDR3 nucleotides read TGCAGTGCTGACGACAGGAATTATGATGGCTACACCTTC. It codes for CSADDRNYDGYTF.

The table lists this clonotype with many counts. The chain has TRBV7-2 and TRBJ2-5, with D tentatively TRBD2 (5 bases). The CDR3 has 15 amino acids. Germline V CDR1 and CDR2: SGHTA, FQGNSA. V dropped 5 bases and J dropped 5 bases, with 18 bases sitting between them. CDR3 nucleotide sequence: TGTGCCAGCAGCGAATACGGCGGGTCACAGGAGACCCAGTACTTC. Its translation: CASSEYGGSQETQYF.

In its sample, this clonotype was seen a few times. J is TRBJ1-1 and V is TRBV25-1; TRBD1 might be the D (6 bases). This CDR3 spans 14 amino acids. The germline CDR1 and CDR2 sequences are MGHDK and SYGVNS. Trimming removed 5 bases at V and 2 bases at J, with 12 bases between. The CDR3: CASSTGTPNTEAFF. The CDR3 nucleotides are TGTGCCAGCAGTACCGGGACACCTAACACTGAAGCTTTCTTT.

This clonotype appeared a few times. This rearrangement joins TRBV9 to TRBJ1-4, with D unclear. V lost 3 bases to trimming and J lost 0 bases, with 15 bases between them. The length of the CDR3 is 17 residues. Germline CDR1 reads SGDLS; CDR2 reads YYNGEE. CDR3 nucleotides: TGTGCCAGCAGCGACAAGCCCCCCGGTGCAACTAATGAAAAACTGTTTTTT. Translating it yields CASSDKPPGATNEKLFF.

The chain links TRBV30 to TRBJ2-6; 9 bases are a match to TRBD1. This CDR3 contains 16 residues. Trimming cost V 2 bases and J 0 bases; bases outside gene matches: 2. Germline CDR1 and CDR2: GTSNPN and SVGIG (reference sequence). Here the CDR3 reads CAWSTGGLSGANVLTF. The CDR3 bases are TGTGCCTGGAGTACAGGGGGCCTCTCTGGGGCCAACGTCCTGACTTTC.

This clonotype was detected only a few times. The chain links TRBV6-2 or TRBV6-3 to TRBJ2-7; 7 nucleotides match TRBD1. V lost 6 bases and J lost 6; bases outside the gene matches: 8. This CDR3 region has 13 residues. Germline V lookup: CDR1 MNHEY, CDR2 SVGEGT. The CDR3 protein is CASRAGTVREQYF. For the CDR3, the DNA is TGTGCCAGCAGGGCCGGGACAGTCCGCGAGCAGTACTTC.

This clonotype was detected ten times or more. CDR3 coding DNA: TGCAGTGCCTTCCTCCCCGACAGAGGGGTCTACGAGCAGTACTTC. It codes for CSAFLPDRGVYEQYF. This chain links TRBV20-1 with TRBJ2-7, with D perhaps matching TRBD1 or TRBD2 (5 bases each). The CDR3 covers 15 residues. Trimming shortened V by 6 bases and J by 3 bases, and 21 bases separated the two germline ends. The germline V gene encodes CDR1 DFQATT and CDR2 SNEGSKA (reference sequence).

This clonotype was recorded a few times. The rearrangement links TRBV7-2 to TRBJ2-3; D gene ambiguous. This CDR3 comprises 14 residues. Germline lookup yields CDR1 SGHTA and CDR2 FQGNSA. Trimming stripped 7 bases from V and 2 bases from J, with 13 bases between. The CDR3 loop reads CASTPPAITDTQYF. In DNA form, the CDR3 reads TGTGCCAGCACCCCCCCCGCCATCACAGATACGCAGTATTTT. The full variable domain, completed using reference TRBV7-2 and TRBJ2-3, is GAGVSQSPSNKVTEKGKDVELRCDPISGHTALYWYRQSLGQGLEFLIYFQGNSAPDKSGLPSDRFSAERTGGSVSTLTIQRTQQEDSAVYLCASTPPAITDTQYFGPGTRLTVL.